The T cell receptor beta chain under discussion was sequenced for a study of spatial heterogeneity in lung cancer. As for the study in general: Where present, follow-up PBMC were sequenced a median of about 2 years after resection.

TCRdb redid the calling of the 5' RACE reads with MiXCR, one entry per CDR3 protein. The sample holds fewer than 11,000 distinct CDR3 sequences, 21% seen once. The CDR3 extends over 11 amino acids. V gave up 3 bases and J gave up 12 bases, with 8 bases separating them. Specified time point: blood at routine non-recurrence follow-up after resection. Sequencing of whole RNA from tumor, nontumor lung or frozen PBMC involved no sorting. This material consisted of PBMCs, taken at follow-up. The clonotype comes from a male donor with early-stage non-small cell lung cancer. The rearrangement uses TRBV12-3 or TRBV12-4 and TRBJ1-4; D might be TRBD1 (5 bases). CDR3 loop: CASSFQGELFF. The CDR3 DNA is TGTGCCAGCAGTTTTCAGGGTGAACTGTTTTTT.